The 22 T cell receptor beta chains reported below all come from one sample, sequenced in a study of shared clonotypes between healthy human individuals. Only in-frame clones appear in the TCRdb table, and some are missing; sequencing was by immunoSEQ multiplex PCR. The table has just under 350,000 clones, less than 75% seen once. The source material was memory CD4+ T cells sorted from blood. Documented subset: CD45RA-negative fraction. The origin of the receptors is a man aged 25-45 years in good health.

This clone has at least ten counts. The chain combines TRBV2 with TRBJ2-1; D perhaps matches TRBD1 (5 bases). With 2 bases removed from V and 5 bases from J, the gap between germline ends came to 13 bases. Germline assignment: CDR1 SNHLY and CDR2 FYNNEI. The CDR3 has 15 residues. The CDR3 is CASSEIQGPHNEQFF. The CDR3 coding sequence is TGTGCCAGCAGTGAAATCCAGGGCCCACACAATGAGCAGTTCTTC.

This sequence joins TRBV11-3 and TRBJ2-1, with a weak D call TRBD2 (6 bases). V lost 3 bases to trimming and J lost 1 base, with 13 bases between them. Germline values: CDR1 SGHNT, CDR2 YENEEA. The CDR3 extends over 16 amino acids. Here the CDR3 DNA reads TGTGCCAGCAGCTTGAGGCGGGATCCTTCCTACAATGAGCAGTTCTTC. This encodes CASSLRRDPSYNEQFF.

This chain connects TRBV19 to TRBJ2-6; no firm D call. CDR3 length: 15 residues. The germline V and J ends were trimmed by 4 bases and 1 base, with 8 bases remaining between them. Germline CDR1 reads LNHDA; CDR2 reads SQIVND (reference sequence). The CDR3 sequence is CASSTPTSGANVLTF. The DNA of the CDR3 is TGTGCCAGTAGTACCCCCACTTCTGGGGCCAACGTCCTGACTTTC.

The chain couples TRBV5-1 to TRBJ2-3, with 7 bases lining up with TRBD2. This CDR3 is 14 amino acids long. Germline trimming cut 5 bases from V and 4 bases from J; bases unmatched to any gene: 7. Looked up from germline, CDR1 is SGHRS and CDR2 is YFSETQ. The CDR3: CASRREGASDTQYF. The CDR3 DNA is TGCGCCAGCAGGAGGGAGGGCGCCTCAGATACGCAGTATTTT. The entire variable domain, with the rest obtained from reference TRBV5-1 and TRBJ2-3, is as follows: KAGVTQTPRYLIKTRGQQVTLSCSPISGHRSVSWYQQTPGQGLQFLFEYFSETQRNKGNFPGRFSGRQFSNSRSEMNVSTLELGDSALYLCASRREGASDTQYFGPGTRLTVL.

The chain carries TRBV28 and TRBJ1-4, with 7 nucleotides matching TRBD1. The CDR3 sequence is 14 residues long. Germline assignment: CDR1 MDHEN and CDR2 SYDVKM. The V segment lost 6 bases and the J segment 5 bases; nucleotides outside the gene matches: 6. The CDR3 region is CASSSGQINEKLFF. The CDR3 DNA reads TGTGCCAGCAGCTCGGGACAGATAAATGAAAAACTGTTTTTT. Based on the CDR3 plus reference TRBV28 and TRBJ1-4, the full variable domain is DVKVTQSSRYLVKRTGEKVFLECVQDMDHENMFWYRQDPGLGLRLIYFSYDVKMKEKGDIPEGYSVSREKKERFSLILESASTNQTSMYLCASSSGQINEKLFFGSGTQLSVL.

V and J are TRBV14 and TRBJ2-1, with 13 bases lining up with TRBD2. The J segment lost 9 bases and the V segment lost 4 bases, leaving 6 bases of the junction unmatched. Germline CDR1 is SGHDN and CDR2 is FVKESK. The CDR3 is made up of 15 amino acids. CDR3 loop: CASSRTSGSRGEQFF. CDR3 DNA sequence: TGTGCCAGCAGCCGGACTAGCGGGAGTAGGGGTGAGCAGTTCTTC. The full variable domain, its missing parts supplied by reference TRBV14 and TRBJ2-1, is EAGVTQFPSHSVIEKGQTVTLRCDPISGHDNLYWYRRVMGKEIKFLLHFVKESKQDESGMPNNRFLAERTGGTYSTLKVQPAELEDSGVYFCASSRTSGSRGEQFFGPGTRLTVL.

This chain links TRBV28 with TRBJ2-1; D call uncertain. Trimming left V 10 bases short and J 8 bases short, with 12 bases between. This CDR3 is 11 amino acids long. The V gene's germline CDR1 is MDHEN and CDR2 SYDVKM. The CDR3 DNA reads TGTGCCACGACCGAAAGGGATGAGCAGTTCTTC. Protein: CATTERDEQFF.

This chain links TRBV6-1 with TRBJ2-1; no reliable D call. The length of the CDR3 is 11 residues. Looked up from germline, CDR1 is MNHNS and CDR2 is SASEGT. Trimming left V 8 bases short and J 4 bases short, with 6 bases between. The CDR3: CASLDYNEQFF. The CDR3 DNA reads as TGTGCCAGCCTTGATTACAATGAGCAGTTCTTC.

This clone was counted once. CDR3 DNA: TGCGCCAGCAGCCAATCTGGCGGGGCCCAGAGGAGCACAGATACGCAGTATTTT. Translated, it gives CASSQSGGAQRSTDTQYF. The genes are TRBV4-3 and TRBJ2-3, with D perhaps matching TRBD2 (6 bases). Trimming removed 2 bases at V and 0 bases at J, with 18 bases between. CDR3 size: 18 residues. Germline CDR1 LGHNA, CDR2 YSLEER.

CDR3: CASSLIGTAQETQYF. DNA for the CDR3: TGCGCCAGCAGCCTAATAGGGACTGCCCAAGAGACCCAGTACTTC. The J gene is TRBJ2-5, the V gene TRBV4-1; weak D call: TRBD2 (6 bases). The germline V and J ends were trimmed by 4 bases and 1 base, with 13 bases remaining between them. The CDR3 has 15 residues. In germline, CDR1 is MGHRA, CDR2 YSYEKL.

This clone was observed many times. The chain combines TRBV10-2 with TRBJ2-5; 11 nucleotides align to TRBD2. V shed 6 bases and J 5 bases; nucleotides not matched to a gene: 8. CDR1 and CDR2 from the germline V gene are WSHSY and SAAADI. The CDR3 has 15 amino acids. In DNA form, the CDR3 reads TGCGCCAGCAGACTTAGCGGGAGGGCCCGGGAGACCCAGTACTTC. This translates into CASRLSGRARETQYF.

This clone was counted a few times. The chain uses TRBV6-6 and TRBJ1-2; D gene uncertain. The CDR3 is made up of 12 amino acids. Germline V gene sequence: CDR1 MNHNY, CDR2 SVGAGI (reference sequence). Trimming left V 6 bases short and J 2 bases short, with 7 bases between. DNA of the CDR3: TGTGCCAGCAGGGCACTGAACTATGGCTACACCTTC. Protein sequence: CASRALNYGYTF.

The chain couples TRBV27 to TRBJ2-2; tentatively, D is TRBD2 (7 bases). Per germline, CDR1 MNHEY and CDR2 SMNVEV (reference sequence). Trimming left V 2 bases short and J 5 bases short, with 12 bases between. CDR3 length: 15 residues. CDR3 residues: CASSLKGEGTGELFF. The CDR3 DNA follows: TGTGCCAGCAGTTTAAAGGGGGAGGGGACCGGGGAGCTGTTTTTT.

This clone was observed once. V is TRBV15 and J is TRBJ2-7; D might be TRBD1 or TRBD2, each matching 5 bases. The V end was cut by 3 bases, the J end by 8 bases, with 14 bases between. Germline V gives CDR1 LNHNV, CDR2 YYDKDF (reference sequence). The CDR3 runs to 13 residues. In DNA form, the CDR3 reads TGTGCCACCAGCAGGGGGGACCCGGGGCAGCAGTACTTC. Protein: CATSRGDPGQQYF.

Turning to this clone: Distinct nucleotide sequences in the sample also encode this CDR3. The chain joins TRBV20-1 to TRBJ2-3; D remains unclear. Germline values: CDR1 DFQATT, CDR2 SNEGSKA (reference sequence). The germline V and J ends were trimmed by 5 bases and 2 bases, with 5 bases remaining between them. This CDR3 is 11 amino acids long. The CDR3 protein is CSAGYTDTQYF. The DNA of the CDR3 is TGCAGTGCTGGCTACACAGATACGCAGTATTTT.

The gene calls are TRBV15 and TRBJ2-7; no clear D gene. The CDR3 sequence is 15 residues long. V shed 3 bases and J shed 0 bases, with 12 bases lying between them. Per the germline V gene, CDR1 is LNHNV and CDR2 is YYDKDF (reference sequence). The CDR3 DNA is TGTGCCACCAGCAGCCCGGGCCGAAACTCCTACGAGCAGTACTTC. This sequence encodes CATSSPGRNSYEQYF.

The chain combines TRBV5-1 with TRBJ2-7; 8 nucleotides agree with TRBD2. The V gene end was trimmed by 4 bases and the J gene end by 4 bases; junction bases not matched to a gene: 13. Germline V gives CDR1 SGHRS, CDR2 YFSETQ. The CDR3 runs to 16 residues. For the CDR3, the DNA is TGCGCCAGCAGCCGATCGTTTAGCGGGGAGACTTACGAGCAGTACTTC. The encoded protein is CASSRSFSGETYEQYF.

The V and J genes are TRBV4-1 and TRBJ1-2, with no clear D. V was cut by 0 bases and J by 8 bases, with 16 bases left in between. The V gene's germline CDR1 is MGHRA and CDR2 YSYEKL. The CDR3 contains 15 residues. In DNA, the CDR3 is TGCGCCAGCAGCCAAGAGGGAACTTATTATGGAGGCTACACCTTC. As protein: CASSQEGTYYGGYTF.

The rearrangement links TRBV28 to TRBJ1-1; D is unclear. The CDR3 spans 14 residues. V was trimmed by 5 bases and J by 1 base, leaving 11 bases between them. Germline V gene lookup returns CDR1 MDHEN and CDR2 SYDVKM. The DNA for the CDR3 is TGTGCCAGCAGTCCATGGACCGGGAACACTGAAGCTTTCTTT. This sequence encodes CASSPWTGNTEAFF.

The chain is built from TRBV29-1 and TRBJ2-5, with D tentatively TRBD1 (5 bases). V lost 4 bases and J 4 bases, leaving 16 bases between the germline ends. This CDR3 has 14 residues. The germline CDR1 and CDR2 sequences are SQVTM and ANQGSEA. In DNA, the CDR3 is TGCAGCGTTGGGTTGGGGCGTGTGGGAGAGACCCAGTACTTC. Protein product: CSVGLGRVGETQYF.

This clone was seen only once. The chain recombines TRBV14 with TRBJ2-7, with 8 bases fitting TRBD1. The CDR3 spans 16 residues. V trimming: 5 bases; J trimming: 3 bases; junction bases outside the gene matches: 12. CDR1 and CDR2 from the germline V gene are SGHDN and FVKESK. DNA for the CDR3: TGTGCCAGCAGCATCAGACCTGGGACAGGACACTACGAGCAGTACTTC. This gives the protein CASSIRPGTGHYEQYF. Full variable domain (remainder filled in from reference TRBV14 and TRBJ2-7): EAGVTQFPSHSVIEKGQTVTLRCDPISGHDNLYWYRRVMGKEIKFLLHFVKESKQDESGMPNNRFLAERTGGTYSTLKVQPAELEDSGVYFCASSIRPGTGHYEQYFGPGTRLTVT.

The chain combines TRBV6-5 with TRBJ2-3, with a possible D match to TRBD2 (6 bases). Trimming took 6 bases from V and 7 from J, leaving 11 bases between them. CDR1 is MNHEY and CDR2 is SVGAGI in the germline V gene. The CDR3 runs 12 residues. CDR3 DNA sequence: TGTGCCAGCAGCAGGGAGGTAAATACGCAGTATTTT. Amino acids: CASSREVNTQYF.